These T cell receptor beta chains were read from a single sample in a study of T cells in Graves' hyperthyroidism and ophthalmopathy. TCRdb passed the multiplex PCR reads through MiXCR, listing each CDR3 protein once. This sample has more than 450,000 distinct CDR3 sequences, with around 13% found just once. The sequenced material came from blood. These receptors were obtained from a woman between 40 and 50 years old with Graves' hyperthyroidism. Both conserved end residues are part of each CDR3. Each record gives: J gene, CDR3 length, V gene, D gene, CDR3 protein. D genes are given only for firm matches.

TRBJ2-1 15 TRBV20-1 TRBD1 CSAKNSGTGIHEQFF
TRBJ2-7 12 TRBV12-3/TRBV12-4 TRBD1 CASSTTGFEQYF
TRBJ2-1 14 TRBV27 NA CASSFGGASNEQFF
TRBJ2-1 16 TRBV12-3/TRBV12-4 TRBD2 CASSQTSGRGYNEQFF
TRBJ2-1 17 TRBV12-3/TRBV12-4 NA CASSLAGGASSYNEQFF
TRBJ2-5 15 TRBV7-3 NA CASSLSGDRSETQYF
TRBJ2-2 15 TRBV6-1 NA CASQARLSGTGELFF
TRBJ2-3 12 TRBV30 NA CAWIGSTDTQYF
TRBJ2-1 16 TRBV12-3/TRBV12-4 TRBD2 CASINVAGHSYNEQFF
TRBJ2-1 13 TRBV7-6 NA CASSLDRENEQFF
TRBJ1-5 14 TRBV29-1 NA CSVEVDGRIDPQHF
TRBJ2-7 16 TRBV3-1 TRBD1 CASSQDGAGGPYEQYF
TRBJ2-3 13 TRBV20-1 NA CSAPDTSTDTQYF
TRBJ2-1 15 TRBV12-3/TRBV12-4 NA CASSFGFSRYNEQFF
TRBJ1-3 16 TRBV11-1 NA CASTFSDTYSGNTIYF
TRBJ2-5 13 TRBV2 NA CASSERFQETQYF
TRBJ1-2 14 TRBV6-1 NA CASSEMSSGYGYTF
TRBJ1-4 13 TRBV6-2/TRBV6-3 NA CASTWAGNEKLFF
TRBJ2-1 11 TRBV3-1 NA CASRWGNEQFF
TRBJ1-2 15 TRBV30 NA CAWTPLGPGFDGYTF
TRBJ1-1 12 TRBV20-1 NA CSARSTNTEAFF
TRBJ2-1 12 TRBV4-1 NA CASSHPGHEQFF
TRBJ1-5 14 TRBV7-9 NA CASSLDDSNQPQHF
TRBJ1-2 13 TRBV28 NA CASSLVGGGGYTF
TRBJ2-1 16 TRBV3-1 NA CASSQERGRENNEQFF
TRBJ2-1 14 TRBV5-5 TRBD1 CASSLQGKDNEQFF
TRBJ2-1 14 TRBV29-1 TRBD2 CSVELAEGYNEQFF
TRBJ1-3 15 TRBV12-3/TRBV12-4 TRBD1 CASSPDRGAGNTIYF
TRBJ2-1 13 TRBV3-1 TRBD1 CASSQEQGGEQFF
TRBJ2-4 17 TRBV28 TRBD2 CASSPLGGEGAKNIQYF
TRBJ2-2 16 TRBV18 NA CASSPSGTYNTGELFF
TRBJ2-5 15 TRBV28 TRBD2 CASRTSGRAVETQYF
TRBJ2-7 16 TRBV7-8 TRBD2 CASSITSGGNSYEQYF
TRBJ2-3 17 TRBV30 TRBD1 CAWSLGGQGTSTDTQYF
TRBJ2-7 18 TRBV20-1 TRBD2 CSANKTLAGVGFPYEQYF
TRBJ2-1 14 TRBV3-1 TRBD1 CASSQGQVYNEQFF
TRBJ1-5 15 TRBV5-1 TRBD1 CASSDGQGGGQPQHF
TRBJ1-5 16 TRBV5-5 NA CASSLLGDIDNQPQHF
TRBJ1-5 16 TRBV6-1 TRBD1 CASSSGDRGHNQPQHF
TRBJ2-4 14 TRBV5-1 NA CASSLAGDSNIQYF
TRBJ2-2 16 TRBV5-1 NA CASSLNGHANTGELFF
TRBJ2-7 14 TRBV7-8 TRBD1 CASSFPGQAYEQYF
TRBJ2-3 16 TRBV10-3 TRBD2 CAISDGTSGSTDTQYF
TRBJ2-3 13 TRBV7-8 TRBD2 CASSLLAGGTQYF
TRBJ1-1 17 TRBV5-6 TRBD1 CASFTDPGQGWNTEAFF
TRBJ2-1 14 TRBV20-1 TRBD2 CSARRTSGSNEQFF
TRBJ2-7 13 TRBV20-1 TRBD2 CSADRDYIYEQYF
TRBJ2-7 13 TRBV18 TRBD2 CASSPTSGSEQYF
TRBJ2-2 14 TRBV20-1 TRBD2 CSAAAGGNTGELFF
TRBJ2-1 14 TRBV18 NA CASSPRQDYNEQFF
TRBJ2-1 14 TRBV20-1 TRBD2 CSTGLAGGGNEQFF
TRBJ2-1 16 TRBV5-1 TRBD2 CASSLPGLAGIGEQFF
TRBJ2-5 13 TRBV10-1 NA CASSRELGETQYF
TRBJ2-7 15 TRBV28 NA CASSPLLGTIYEQYF
TRBJ1-6 16 TRBV2 NA CASSENSGRNSSPLHF
TRBJ2-2 15 TRBV15 TRBD1 CATSKGQGNTGELFF